This T cell receptor (beta chain) was documented in a study of blood T cells in healthy people across ages. This CDR3 comprises 12 residues. This clonotype was picked up a small number of times. Its antigen is as yet unknown. Next came a second PCR, run for about 6 to 12 cycles, which used a sample-barcoded 5' primer along with a J-beta primer mix. TCRdb reprocessed the 5' RACE reads via MiXCR and lists one record per CDR3 protein. This table holds 500,000 to 650,000 distinct CDR3 sequences, roughly a quarter found once. Broader study findings: Diversity estimates from one million T cells were considered underestimates.

This sample also appeared in a second study, on T cells of mothers and their children. In that study: Over five children, together with their three healthy Caucasian mothers, made up the donors. Overlap ran slightly, non-significantly higher for related than unrelated mother-child pairs.

The specimen sequenced was blood. This clonotype originated in a boy aged 2 to 9 in good health. The V call is TRBV12-3 or TRBV12-4, the J call TRBJ2-7; D might be TRBD2 (5 bases). The J call may be wrong; the DNA end is better matched by TRBJ2-5. CDR3 bases: TGTGCCAGCGGCCCCCCCGGAGGGACCCAGTACTTC. Its translation is CASGPPGGTQYF.